This T cell receptor (beta chain) was obtained from a study of blood T cell repertoires in COVID-19. For the study at large: Sample material is recorded as cDNA or gDNA derived from T cells, B-cell-depleted T cells, or PBMCs.

The length of the CDR3 is 14 residues. Germline CDR1 SQVTM, CDR2 ANQGSEA. With 1 base removed from V and 3 bases from J, the gap between germline ends came to 12 bases. Two consecutive negative NP/OP PCR tests, clearance, or resolved symptoms defined Cohort 3 recovery. Original processing methods: Scientists estimated how many nucleated cells there were by amplifying reference gene primers. TCRdb's table, derived via immunoSEQ multiplex PCR, lists solely in-frame clones and lacks some. The V and J calls and clone size are taken from that table; D and trimming were inferred from the DNA. Of about 380,000 clones listed, about 90% are singletons.

This clonotype was sampled from a man aged 25-40 years who had recovered from COVID-19. The source material was PBMCs or T cells enriched from blood (not recorded which). The J gene is TRBJ1-2, the V gene TRBV29-1; the D gene is possibly TRBD1 (5 bases). CDR3 amino acids: CSVEGIRGDYGYTF. CDR3 bases: TGCAGCGTTGAAGGTATAAGGGGTGACTATGGCTACACCTTC. The full variable domain, with the rest looked up from reference TRBV29-1 and TRBJ1-2, is SAVISQKPSRDICQRGTSLTIQCQVDSQVTMMFWYRQQPGQSLTLIATANQGSEATYESGFVIDKFPISRPNLTFSTLTVSNMSPEDSSIYLCSVEGIRGDYGYTFGSGTRLTVV.